Listed here are 7 T cell receptor beta chains from one sample, sequenced in a study of lymphopenia after photon versus proton radiotherapy. Measured with immunoSEQ multiplex PCR; TCRdb has only the in-frame clones, and not every one. The data hold 150,000 to 200,000 clones, with more than 85% observed a single time. The sequenced sample was peripheral blood, obtained from a patient treated with photon-based radiotherapy. The origin of the receptors is a man in his fifties or sixties with gastric cancer.

The V call is TRBV7-2, the J call TRBJ1-5; the match to TRBD1 covers 7 bases. Germline V gene lookup returns CDR1 SGHTA and CDR2 FQGNSA. This CDR3 has 14 residues. After removal of 5 bases from V and 4 bases from J, the junction contained 5 bases not matched to a gene. Written as DNA, the CDR3 is TGTGCCAGCAGCCGGGACAGTTCTAATCAGCCCCAGCATTTT. Amino acid sequence: CASSRDSSNQPQHF.

The J gene is TRBJ2-1, the V gene TRBV10-3, with D possibly being TRBD2 (6 bases). Germline CDR1 and CDR2: ENHRY and SYGVKD. The CDR3 runs 14 residues. V was pared by 6 bases and J by 6 bases, with 15 bases between. In nucleotides, the CDR3 is TGTGCCATCAGCGCCGCGGGGCCCGGCAATGAGCAGTTCTTC. Amino acid sequence: CAISAAGPGNEQFF.

The chain joins TRBV5-8 to TRBJ1-1, with TRBD1 as a possible D gene (6 bases). Germline CDR1 and CDR2: SGHTS and YDEGEE. The CDR3 is 14 amino acids. The V end was cut by 5 bases, the J end by 1 base, with 12 bases between. The CDR3 region is CASRHSRGNTEAFF. CDR3 sequence (DNA): TGTGCCAGCAGACATTCCAGGGGGAACACTGAAGCTTTCTTT. Full variable domain (outside the CDR3, taken from reference TRBV5-8 and TRBJ1-1): EAGVTQSPTHLIKTRGQQATLRCSPISGHTSVYWYQQALGLGLQFLLWYDEGEERNRGNFPPRFSGRQFPNYSSELNVNALELEDSALYLCASRHSRGNTEAFFGQGTRLTVV.

This sequence joins TRBV7-9 and TRBJ2-3, with TRBD2 matching 7 bases. The CDR3 covers 16 residues. The junction had 7 bases not matched to a gene; V was cut back by 4 bases and J by 0 bases. Germline V CDR1 and CDR2: SEHNR, FQNEAQ (reference sequence). Written as DNA, the CDR3 is TGTGCCAGCAGCTCAATAGCGGGTCTTAGCACAGATACGCAGTATTTT. This translates into CASSSIAGLSTDTQYF.

The gene calls are TRBV4-1 and TRBJ2-6; D gene unclear. This CDR3 region has 13 residues. V was cut by 8 bases and J by 2 bases, with 7 bases left in between. Looked up from germline, CDR1 is MGHRA and CDR2 is YSYEKL. The DNA for the CDR3 is TGCGCCAGCTCCGTTGCTGGGGCCAACGTCCTGACTTTC. Translation gives CASSVAGANVLTF.

This rearrangement joins TRBV28 to TRBJ1-1; 7 nucleotides line up with TRBD1. Germline V gene data show CDR1 as MDHEN and CDR2 as SYDVKM. V shed 5 bases and J 10 bases; nucleotides not matched to a gene: 7. The CDR3 totals 12 residues. The CDR3 loop reads CASSGTGEGAFF. CDR3 nucleotides: TGTGCCAGCAGTGGTACAGGGGAGGGAGCTTTCTTT.

The gene calls are TRBV6-6 and TRBJ2-1; D call uncertain. Looked up from germline, CDR1 is MNHNY and CDR2 is SVGAGI (reference sequence). The CDR3 sequence is 13 residues long. Trimming stripped 2 bases from V and 9 bases from J, with 11 bases between. This CDR3 reads CASSYVELSEQFF. The CDR3 DNA sequence: TGTGCCAGCAGTTACGTGGAGCTCAGTGAGCAGTTCTTC.